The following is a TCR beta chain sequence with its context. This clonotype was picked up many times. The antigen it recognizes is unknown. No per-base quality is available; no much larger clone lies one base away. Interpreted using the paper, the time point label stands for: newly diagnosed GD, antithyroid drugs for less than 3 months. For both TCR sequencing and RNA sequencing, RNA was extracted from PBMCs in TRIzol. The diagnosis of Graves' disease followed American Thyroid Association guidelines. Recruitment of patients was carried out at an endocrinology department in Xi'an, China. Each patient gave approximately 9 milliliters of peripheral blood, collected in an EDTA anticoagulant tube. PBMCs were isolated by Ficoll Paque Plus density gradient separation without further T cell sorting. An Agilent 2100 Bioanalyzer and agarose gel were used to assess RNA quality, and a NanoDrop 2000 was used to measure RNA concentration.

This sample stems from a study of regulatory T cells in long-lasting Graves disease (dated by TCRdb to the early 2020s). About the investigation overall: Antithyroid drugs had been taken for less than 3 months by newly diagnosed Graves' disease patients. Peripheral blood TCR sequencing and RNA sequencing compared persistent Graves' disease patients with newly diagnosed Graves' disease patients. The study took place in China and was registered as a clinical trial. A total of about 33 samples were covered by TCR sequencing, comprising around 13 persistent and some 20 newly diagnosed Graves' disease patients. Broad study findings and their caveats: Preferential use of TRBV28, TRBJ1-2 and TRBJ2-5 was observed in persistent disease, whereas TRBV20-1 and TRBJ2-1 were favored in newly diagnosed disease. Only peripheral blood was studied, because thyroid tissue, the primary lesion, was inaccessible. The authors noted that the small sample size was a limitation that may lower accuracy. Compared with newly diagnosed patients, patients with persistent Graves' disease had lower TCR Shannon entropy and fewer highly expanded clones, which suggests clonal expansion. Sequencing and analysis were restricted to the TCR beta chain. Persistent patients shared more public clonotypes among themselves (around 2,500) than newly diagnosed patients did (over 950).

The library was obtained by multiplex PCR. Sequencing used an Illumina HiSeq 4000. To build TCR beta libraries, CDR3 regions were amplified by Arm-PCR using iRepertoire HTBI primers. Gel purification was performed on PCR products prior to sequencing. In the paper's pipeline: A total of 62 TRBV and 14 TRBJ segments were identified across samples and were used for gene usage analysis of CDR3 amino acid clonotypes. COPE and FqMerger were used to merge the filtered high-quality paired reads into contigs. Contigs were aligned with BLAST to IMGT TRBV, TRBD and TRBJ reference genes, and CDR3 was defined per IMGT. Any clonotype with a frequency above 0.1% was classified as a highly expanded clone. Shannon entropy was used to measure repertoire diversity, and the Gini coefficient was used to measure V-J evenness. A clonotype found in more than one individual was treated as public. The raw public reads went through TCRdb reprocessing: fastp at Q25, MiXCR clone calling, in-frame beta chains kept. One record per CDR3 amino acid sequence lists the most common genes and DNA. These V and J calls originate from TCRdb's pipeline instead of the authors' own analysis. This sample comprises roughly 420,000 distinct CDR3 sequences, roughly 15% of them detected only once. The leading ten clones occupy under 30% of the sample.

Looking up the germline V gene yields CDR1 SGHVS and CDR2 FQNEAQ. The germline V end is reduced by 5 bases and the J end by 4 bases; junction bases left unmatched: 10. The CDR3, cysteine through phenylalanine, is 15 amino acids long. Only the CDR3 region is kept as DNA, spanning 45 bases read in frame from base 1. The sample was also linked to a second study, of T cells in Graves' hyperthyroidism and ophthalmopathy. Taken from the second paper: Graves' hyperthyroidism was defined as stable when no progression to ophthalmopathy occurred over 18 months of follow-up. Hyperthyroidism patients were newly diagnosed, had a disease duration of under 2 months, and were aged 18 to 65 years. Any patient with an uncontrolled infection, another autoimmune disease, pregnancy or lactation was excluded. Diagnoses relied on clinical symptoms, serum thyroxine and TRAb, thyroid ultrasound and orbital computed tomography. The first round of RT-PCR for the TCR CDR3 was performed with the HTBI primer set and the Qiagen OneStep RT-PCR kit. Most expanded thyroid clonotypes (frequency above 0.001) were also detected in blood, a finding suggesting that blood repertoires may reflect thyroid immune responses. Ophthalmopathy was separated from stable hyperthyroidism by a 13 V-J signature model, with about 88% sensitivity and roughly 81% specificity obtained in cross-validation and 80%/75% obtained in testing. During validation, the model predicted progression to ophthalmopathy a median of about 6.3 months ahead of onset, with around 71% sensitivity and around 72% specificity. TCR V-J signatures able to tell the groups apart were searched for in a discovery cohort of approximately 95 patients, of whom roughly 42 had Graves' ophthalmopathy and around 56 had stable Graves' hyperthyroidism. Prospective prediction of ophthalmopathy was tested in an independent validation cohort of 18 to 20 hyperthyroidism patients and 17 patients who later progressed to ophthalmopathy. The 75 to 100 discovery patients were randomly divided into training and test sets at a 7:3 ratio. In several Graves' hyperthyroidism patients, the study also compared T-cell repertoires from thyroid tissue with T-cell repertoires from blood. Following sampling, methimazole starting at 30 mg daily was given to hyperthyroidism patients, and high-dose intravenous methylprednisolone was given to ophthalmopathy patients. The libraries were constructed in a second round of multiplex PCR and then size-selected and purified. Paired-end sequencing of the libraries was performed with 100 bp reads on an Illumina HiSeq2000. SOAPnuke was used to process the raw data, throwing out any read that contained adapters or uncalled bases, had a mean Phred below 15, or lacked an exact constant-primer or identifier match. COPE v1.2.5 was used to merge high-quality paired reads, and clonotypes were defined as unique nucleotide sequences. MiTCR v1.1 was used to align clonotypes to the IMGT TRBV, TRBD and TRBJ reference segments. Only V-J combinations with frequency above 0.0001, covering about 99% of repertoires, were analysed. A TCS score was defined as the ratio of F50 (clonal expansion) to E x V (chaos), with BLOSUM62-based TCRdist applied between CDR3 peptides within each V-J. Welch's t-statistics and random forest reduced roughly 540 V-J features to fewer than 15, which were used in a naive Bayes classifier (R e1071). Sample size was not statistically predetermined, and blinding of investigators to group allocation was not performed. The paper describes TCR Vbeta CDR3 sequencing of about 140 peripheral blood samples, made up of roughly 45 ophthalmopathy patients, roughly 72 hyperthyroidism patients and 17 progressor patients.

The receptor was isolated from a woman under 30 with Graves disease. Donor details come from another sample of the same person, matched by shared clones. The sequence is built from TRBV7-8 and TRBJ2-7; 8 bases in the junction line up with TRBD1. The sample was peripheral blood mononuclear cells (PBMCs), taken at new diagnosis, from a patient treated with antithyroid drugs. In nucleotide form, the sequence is TGTGCCAGCAGCCCAACAAGGGACAGGCTGTACGAGCAGTACTTC. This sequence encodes CASSPTRDRLYEQYF.